This T cell receptor (beta chain) emerged from a study of regulatory T cells in long-lasting Graves disease. Study-wide context: In persistent Graves' disease, antithyroid drugs had been taken for over 5 years and TSH receptor antibodies stayed positive. Study-wide results and caveats: There was favoring of TRBV28, TRBJ1-2 and TRBJ2-5 in persistent disease. The study examined only peripheral blood, not thyroid tissue.

This clonotype was picked up many times. Antigen: not known. Indicated time point: persistent/refractory GD, antithyroid drugs over 5 years with positive TRAb. TCR sequences were obtained from RNA taken from PBMCs. The source of the patients was an endocrinology department in Xi'an, China. The CDR3 length is 16 residues. V was pared by 6 bases and J by 3 bases, with 11 bases of the junction left unmatched. CDR1 is MNHNS, CDR2 SASEGT, per germline. HTBI primers from iRepertoire and Arm-PCR of CDR3 regions yielded the TCR beta libraries. A single record per CDR3 protein comes from TCRdb applying MiXCR to the multiplex PCR reads. The sample holds around 400,000 distinct CDR3 sequences, roughly a quarter seen once.

This TCR was recovered from a female donor with Graves disease. The rearrangement joins TRBV6-1 to TRBJ1-1, with 9 bases that match TRBD1. The source was peripheral blood mononuclear cells (PBMCs), collected when the disease was refractory, from a patient treated with antithyroid drugs. CDR3 residues: CASRHTVRDRDTEAFF. For the CDR3, the DNA is TGTGCCAGCAGGCATACGGTCCGGGACAGGGACACTGAAGCTTTCTTT.